This entry lists 21 T cell receptor beta chains sequenced from one sample in a study of blood T cell repertoires in COVID-19. Sequencing was performed with immunoSEQ multiplex PCR; in TCRdb, only in-frame clones are kept and a portion is missing. The data hold some 80,000 clones, with around 90% observed a single time. Sequencing was done on a sample of peripheral blood. These receptor sequences come from a human donor in a cohort sampled during active COVID-19.

This clone came up once. This sequence joins TRBV11-2 and TRBJ1-4; 9 nucleotides agree with TRBD1. The CDR3 has 17 residues. Germline CDR1 and CDR2: SGHAT and FQNNGV. V was clipped by 5 bases and J by 2 bases; unmatched bases: 9. CDR3 amino acids: CASSDGGQGWTNEKLFF. CDR3 sequence (DNA): TGTGCCAGCAGCGACGGGGGACAGGGATGGACTAATGAAAAACTGTTTTTT.

The chain couples TRBV19 to TRBJ1-3; D gene unclear. The germline CDR1 and CDR2 sequences are LNHDA and SQIVND (reference sequence). V was shortened by 11 bases and J by 3 bases, with 11 bases between the two germline ends. CDR3 length: 12 amino acids. This chain's CDR3 is CAPLTGGNTIYF. CDR3 nucleotide sequence: TGTGCCCCTCTAACTGGTGGAAACACCATATATTTT.

V and J are TRBV5-1 and TRBJ1-2; TRBD1 is a possible D gene (6 bases). This CDR3 region has 14 residues. The germline V gene has CDR1 SGHRS and CDR2 YFSETQ. V was cut by 4 bases and J by 0 bases, with 10 bases left in between. The CDR3 nucleotides read TGCGCCAGCAGCCCGAGGGGGACTAACTATGGCTACACCTTC. It is translated as CASSPRGTNYGYTF. The full variable domain, with the rest looked up from reference TRBV5-1 and TRBJ1-2, is KAGVTQTPRYLIKTRGQQVTLSCSPISGHRSVSWYQQTPGQGLQFLFEYFSETQRNKGNFPGRFSGRQFSNSRSEMNVSTLELGDSALYLCASSPRGTNYGYTFGSGTRLTVV.

The chain combines TRBV18 with TRBJ2-7, with D perhaps TRBD1 (6 bases). Trimming took 1 base from V and 6 from J, leaving 13 bases between them. CDR1 is KGHSH and CDR2 is LQKENI in the germline V gene. The length of the CDR3 is 14 residues. Written as DNA, the CDR3 is TGTGCCAGCTCACCACAACAGGGTACTTTCGAGCAGTACTTC. This translates into CASSPQQGTFEQYF. Looking up the rest from reference TRBV18 and TRBJ2-7 gives the full variable domain: NAGVMQNPRHLVRRRGQEARLRCSPMKGHSHVYWYRQLPEEGLKFMVYLQKENIIDESGMPKERFSAEFPKEGPSILRIQQVVRGDSAAYFCASSPQQGTFEQYFGPGTRLTVT.

The rearrangement joins TRBV2 to TRBJ2-1, with a weak D call TRBD1 (5 bases). Trimming removed 3 bases from V and 4 bases from J, with 7 bases in between. From germline, CDR1 is SNHLY and CDR2 FYNNEI. The CDR3 has 13 residues. Here the CDR3 reads CASSDDSYNEQFF. CDR3 nucleotides: TGTGCCAGCAGTGACGACAGTTACAATGAGCAGTTCTTC.

This clone was observed a few times. This sequence joins TRBV3-1 (or the pseudogene TRBV3-2) and TRBJ2-2, with a possible D match to TRBD1 (5 bases). Germline V CDR1 and CDR2: LGHDT, YNNKEL (reference sequence). There are 12 residues in the CDR3. The V end was cut by 7 bases, the J end by 6 bases, with 9 bases between. In DNA, the CDR3 is TGTGCCAGCAAGACAGCTCCCGGGGAGCTGTTTTTT. It encodes CASKTAPGELFF.

The chain combines TRBV6-5 with TRBJ1-2; D unclear. V was trimmed by 2 bases and J by 7 bases, leaving 14 bases between them. CDR1 and CDR2 (germline): MNHEY, SVGAGI. The CDR3 runs 14 residues. The CDR3 region has the DNA TGTGCCAGCAGTTACAGCGGGGAGAGCGGTGGCTACACCTTC. Translating gives CASSYSGESGGYTF.

The V call is TRBV2, the J call TRBJ2-1; 8 nucleotides agree with TRBD1. CDR1 and CDR2 from the germline V gene are SNHLY and FYNNEI. The trim removed 5 bases at V and 3 bases at J, leaving 9 bases unmatched. This CDR3 comprises 16 residues. The CDR3 reads CASSYPQGVGYNEQFF. In nucleotides, the CDR3 is TGTGCCAGCAGTTACCCACAGGGGGTTGGCTACAATGAGCAGTTCTTC.

J is TRBJ1-4 and V is TRBV20-1; the D gene is possibly TRBD1 (6 bases). Looked up from germline, CDR1 is DFQATT and CDR2 is SNEGSKA (reference sequence). CDR3 length: 14 residues. Trimming took 7 bases from V and 6 from J, leaving 18 bases between them. The CDR3 coding sequence is TGCAGTGGTAGTGTGGGGGCTGGTGATGAAAAACTGTTTTTT. Translation: CSGSVGAGDEKLFF.

This chain connects TRBV19 to TRBJ1-2; maybe TRBD1 (5 bases). Per the germline V gene, CDR1 is LNHDA and CDR2 is SQIVND (reference sequence). Between the trimmed V and J ends, which lost 6 bases and 5 bases, there was a span of 13 bases. The CDR3 is 13 amino acids. CDR3 sequence reads: CASRTVSRYGYTF. CDR3 bases: TGTGCCAGTAGGACAGTATCTCGGTATGGCTACACCTTC.

In this sample, this clone turned up once. The genes are TRBV4-2 and TRBJ2-5; 8 nucleotides agree with TRBD1. Germline V lookup: CDR1 LGHNA, CDR2 YNFKEQ. V shed 1 base, J shed 2 bases, and the junction held 6 bases outside the gene matches. The CDR3 runs 16 residues. The CDR3 coding sequence is TGTGCCAGCAGCCAAGGCGACAGGGGTGGGCAAGAGACCCAGTACTTC. It translates to CASSQGDRGGQETQYF.

This clone was picked up one time. This rearrangement joins TRBV5-4 to TRBJ2-7; D is unclear. Between the trimmed V and J ends, which lost 0 bases and 0 bases, there was a span of 7 bases. This CDR3 has 14 amino acids. Germline loops: CDR1 SGHNT, CDR2 YYREEE (reference sequence). In DNA, the CDR3 is TGTGCCAGCAGCTTGGAACAGAGCTCCTACGAGCAGTACTTC. Translation gives CASSLEQSSYEQYF.

This rearrangement joins TRBV6-2 or TRBV6-3 to TRBJ1-1, with D possibly TRBD1 on 5 matching bases. There are 15 residues in the CDR3. V lost 2 bases, J lost 9 bases, and 19 bases lay in between. In germline, CDR1 is MNHEY, CDR2 SVGEGT. The CDR3 nucleotides read TGTGCCAGCAGTTACCCCCAGGGAAGTCACCTCAAAGCTTTCTTT. Its protein product is CASSYPQGSHLKAFF.

The chain links TRBV27 to TRBJ2-1; maybe TRBD1 (5 bases). The V gene lost 8 bases and the J gene lost 4 bases, with 9 bases spanning the gap. The CDR3 totals 12 residues. In germline, CDR1 is MNHEY, CDR2 SMNVEV (reference sequence). CDR3 sequence (DNA): TGTGCCAGCGGCAGACAGTACAATGAGCAGTTCTTC. Its protein is CASGRQYNEQFF.

This clone came up once. The chain is built from TRBV18 and TRBJ2-1; 9 bases are a match to TRBD2. The CDR3 is made up of 16 amino acids. Unmatched junction bases numbered 7, after V lost 2 bases and J lost 5 bases. Germline V gene data show CDR1 as KGHSH and CDR2 as LQKENI. The CDR3 DNA reads TGTGCCAGCTCACCAGCGGGGGGGCGGACGGACAATGAGCAGTTCTTC. Translation gives CASSPAGGRTDNEQFF. Full variable domain (outside the CDR3, taken from reference TRBV18 and TRBJ2-1): NAGVMQNPRHLVRRRGQEARLRCSPMKGHSHVYWYRQLPEEGLKFMVYLQKENIIDESGMPKERFSAEFPKEGPSILRIQQVVRGDSAAYFCASSPAGGRTDNEQFFGPGTRLTVL.

The V and J genes are TRBV28 and TRBJ2-3, with 8 bases lining up with TRBD2. V lost 5 bases to trimming and J lost 1 base; unmatched junction nucleotides: 11. Germline lookup yields CDR1 MDHEN and CDR2 SYDVKM. The CDR3 loop spans 17 amino acids. The CDR3 loop reads CASSTLFAGGGTDTQYF. The DNA for the CDR3 is TGTGCCAGCAGTACTCTTTTTGCGGGAGGCGGCACAGATACGCAGTATTTT.

The chain joins TRBV28 to TRBJ2-1; tentative D call: TRBD1 (6 bases). V lost 1 base and J 1 base, leaving 11 bases between the germline ends. This CDR3 is built from 16 residues. The germline gives CDR1 MDHEN, CDR2 SYDVKM. CDR3 region: CASSLSRQESYNEQFF. Here the CDR3 DNA reads TGTGCCAGCAGTTTATCCCGACAGGAGTCCTACAATGAGCAGTTCTTC. The entire variable domain, with the rest obtained from reference TRBV28 and TRBJ2-1, is as follows: DVKVTQSSRYLVKRTGEKVFLECVQDMDHENMFWYRQDPGLGLRLIYFSYDVKMKEKGDIPEGYSVSREKKERFSLILESASTNQTSMYLCASSLSRQESYNEQFFGPGTRLTVL.

V gene TRBV5-6 combines with J gene TRBJ1-1, with 7 bases matching TRBD1. The CDR3 length is 18 residues. CDR1 is SGHDT and CDR2 is YYEEEE in the germline V gene. The V and J ends lost 2 bases and 6 bases, in that order; junction bases with no gene match: 19. CDR3 loop: CASSFGLGGDQSFAEAFF. The CDR3 coding sequence is TGTGCCAGCAGCTTTGGATTAGGGGGCGACCAGTCGTTTGCTGAAGCTTTCTTT.

This clone was seen a single time. V usage is TRBV2 and J usage is TRBJ1-1; 8 bases agree with TRBD1. Germline CDR1 is SNHLY and CDR2 is FYNNEI. Trimming at V came to 6 bases and at J to 0 bases, leaving 6 bases not matched to a gene. CDR3 length: 15 amino acids. The CDR3: CASRGTGSMNTEAFF. As DNA, the CDR3 is TGTGCCAGCAGAGGGACAGGCTCAATGAACACTGAAGCTTTCTTT. The whole variable domain, remainder taken from reference TRBV2 and TRBJ1-1, is EPEVTQTPSHQVTQMGQEVILRCVPISNHLYFYWYRQILGQKVEFLVSFYNNEISEKSEIFDDQFSVERPDGSNFTLKIRSTKLEDSAMYFCASRGTGSMNTEAFFGQGTRLTVV.

The V and J genes are TRBV27 and TRBJ2-7; 9 bases match TRBD2. The CDR3 spans 14 residues. Germline lookup yields CDR1 MNHEY and CDR2 SMNVEV (reference sequence). The V segment lost 4 bases and the J segment 2 bases; nucleotides outside the gene matches: 3. DNA of the CDR3: TGTGCCAGCAGTTCCGGACTAGCGACCTACGAGCAGTACTTC. Protein: CASSSGLATYEQYF.

The chain is built from TRBV28 and TRBJ1-2; D ambiguous. Germline lookup yields CDR1 MDHEN and CDR2 SYDVKM. Trimming pared 7 bases from V and 7 bases from J, leaving 19 bases between. CDR3 size: 14 residues. For the CDR3, the DNA is TGTGCCAGCACCACCGGAGCCGCCGTCCTTGGCTACACCTTC. This gives the protein CASTTGAAVLGYTF.